The T cell receptor beta chain described here comes from a study of identical twins. This clonotype has more than one count but fewer than ten. A universal primer site was incorporated via template switching, and the cDNA contained unique molecular identifiers. TCRdb recomputed calls from the 5' RACE reads with MiXCR, one row per CDR3 protein. The top ten clones hold more than 0.8% of a sample with roughly 470,000 distinct CDR3 sequences, around an eighth of them seen once. This CDR3 contains 12 residues. The germline V gene encodes CDR1 SQVTM and CDR2 ANQGSEA. J lost 5 bases, V lost 6 bases, and 6 bases had no gene match. The sample was also linked to a second study, of yellow fever vaccine responses in identical twins. That study adds: Twins reportedly appeared to share part of their vaccine T cell response while keeping part individual.

V gene TRBV29-1 combines with J gene TRBJ2-5; TRBD2 matches at 7 bases. The source is a woman between 18 and 30 years old in good health. The sequenced sample was CD4+ T cells sorted from blood. CDR3 amino acids: CSVLQGGETQYF. The CDR3 region has the DNA TGCAGCGTGCTGCAGGGAGGGGAGACCCAGTACTTC.